The entry below describes one TCR beta chain. Sequencing was performed with immunoSEQ multiplex PCR; in TCRdb, only in-frame clones are kept and a portion is missing. The sample holds roughly 450,000 clones, 80% to 95% seen once. CDR3 length: 15 amino acids. Trimming removed 2 bases from V and 6 bases from J, with 14 bases in between. Germline CDR1 is MRHNA and CDR2 is SNTAGT. This specimen comes from a study of Ad26.COV2.S vaccination and SARS-CoV-2 variants. Stated treatment: roughly 19 received Ad26.COV2.S at low or high dose, single or two shots; several received placebo; per-sample allocation not given. Day 63 after the first injection of vaccine or placebo was the sampling time.

Sample: peripheral blood, taken in a trial of Ad26.COV2.S vaccine versus placebo. The chain joins TRBV6-4 to TRBJ2-1; D remains unclear. The clonotype originates from a person between 18 and 65 years old who received the Ad26.COV2.S COVID-19 vaccine or a placebo. Here the CDR3 reads CASSDPSLGGNEQFF. The CDR3 DNA reads TGTGCCAGCAGTGACCCGAGTTTGGGCGGCAATGAGCAGTTCTTC.